This T cell receptor (beta chain) derives from a study of CD8 T cells in Susac syndrome. Study information: Patients with Susac syndrome were therapy-naive, on corticosteroids, or on intravenous immunoglobulin alone at blood draw.

Regarding this clonotype: Antigen specificity is unknown.

Study-wide findings and caveats: The study acknowledged a relatively small number of individuals in its TCR sequencing and HLA analysis. Susac-specific public clones were found in both the total CD8+ and the CD8+ TEMRA repertoires, with some 15 in the former and a few in the latter.

RNA was extracted with the RNeasy kit, and a quantity of roughly 0.5 to 1 ug was reverse transcribed using random hexamers. TCRdb re-analysed the immunoSEQ multiplex PCR reads in MiXCR, keeping a single row per CDR3 protein. The sample includes 95,000 to 150,000 distinct CDR3 sequences, around 94% of them seen just once. The V end lost 0 bases, the J end lost 3 bases, and 9 bases lay between the germline ends. This CDR3 spans 14 amino acids. V is TRBV12-3 or TRBV12-4 and J is TRBJ2-7; D is ambiguous. The TCR was taken from a human donor with Susac syndrome. Material: CD8+ T cells from PBMCs. In nucleotides, the CDR3 is TGTGCCAGCAGTTTAGCGGGTAGTTACTACGAGCAGTACTTC. Its protein is CASSLAGSYYEQYF.